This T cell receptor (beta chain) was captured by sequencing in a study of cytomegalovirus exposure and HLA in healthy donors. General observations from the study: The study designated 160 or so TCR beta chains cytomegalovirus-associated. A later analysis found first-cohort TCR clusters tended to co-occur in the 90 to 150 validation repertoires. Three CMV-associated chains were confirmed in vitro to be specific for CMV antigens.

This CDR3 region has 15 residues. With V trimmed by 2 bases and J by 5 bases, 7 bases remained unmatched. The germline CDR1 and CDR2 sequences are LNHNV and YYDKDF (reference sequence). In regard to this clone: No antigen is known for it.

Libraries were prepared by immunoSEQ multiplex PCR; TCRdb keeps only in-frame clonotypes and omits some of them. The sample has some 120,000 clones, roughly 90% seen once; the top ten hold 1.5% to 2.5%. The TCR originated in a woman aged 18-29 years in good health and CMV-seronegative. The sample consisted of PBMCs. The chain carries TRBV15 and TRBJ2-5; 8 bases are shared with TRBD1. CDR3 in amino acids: CATSRPGTGVETQYF. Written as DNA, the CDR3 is TGTGCCACCAGCAGACCCGGGACAGGTGTTGAGACCCAGTACTTC.